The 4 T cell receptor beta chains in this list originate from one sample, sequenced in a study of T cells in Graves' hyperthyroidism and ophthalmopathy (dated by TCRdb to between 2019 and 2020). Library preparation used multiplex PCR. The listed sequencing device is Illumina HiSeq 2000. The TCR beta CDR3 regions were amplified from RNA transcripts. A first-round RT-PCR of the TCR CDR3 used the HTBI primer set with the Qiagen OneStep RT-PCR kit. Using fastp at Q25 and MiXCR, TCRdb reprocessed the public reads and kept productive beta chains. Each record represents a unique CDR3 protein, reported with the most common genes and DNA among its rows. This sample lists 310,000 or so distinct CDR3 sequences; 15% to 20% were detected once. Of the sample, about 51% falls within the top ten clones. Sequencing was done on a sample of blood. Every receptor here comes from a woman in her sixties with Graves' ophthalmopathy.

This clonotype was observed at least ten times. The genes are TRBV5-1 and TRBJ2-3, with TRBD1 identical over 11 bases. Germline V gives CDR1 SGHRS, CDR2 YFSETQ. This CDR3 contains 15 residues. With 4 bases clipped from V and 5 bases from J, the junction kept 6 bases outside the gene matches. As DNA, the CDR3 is TGCGCCAGCAGCCTGGACAGGGGGCGTGGAGATACGCAGTATTTT. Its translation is CASSLDRGRGDTQYF.

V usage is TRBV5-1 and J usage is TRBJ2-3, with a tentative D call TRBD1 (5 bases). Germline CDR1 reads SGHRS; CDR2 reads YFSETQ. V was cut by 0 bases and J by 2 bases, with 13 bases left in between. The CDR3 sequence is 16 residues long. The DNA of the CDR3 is TGCGCCAGCAGCTTGGTAGGGGTTGCACTCACAGATACGCAGTATTTT. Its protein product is CASSLVGVALTDTQYF. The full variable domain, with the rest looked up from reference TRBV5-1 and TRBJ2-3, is KAGVTQTPRYLIKTRGQQVTLSCSPISGHRSVSWYQQTPGQGLQFLFEYFSETQRNKGNFPGRFSGRQFSNSRSEMNVSTLELGDSALYLCASSLVGVALTDTQYFGPGTRLTVL.

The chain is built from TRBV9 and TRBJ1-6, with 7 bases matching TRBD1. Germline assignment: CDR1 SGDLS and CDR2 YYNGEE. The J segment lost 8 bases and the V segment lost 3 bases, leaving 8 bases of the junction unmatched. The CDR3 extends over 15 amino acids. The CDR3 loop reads CASSASTGTYSPLHF. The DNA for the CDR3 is TGTGCCAGCAGCGCATCGACAGGGACTTATTCACCCCTCCACTTT.

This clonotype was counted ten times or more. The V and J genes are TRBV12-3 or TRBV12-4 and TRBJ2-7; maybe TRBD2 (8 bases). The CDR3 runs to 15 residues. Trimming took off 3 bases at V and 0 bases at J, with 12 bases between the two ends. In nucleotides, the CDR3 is TGTGCCAGCAGTTTTAGCGGGGACAGCTCCTACGAGCAGTACTTC. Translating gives CASSFSGDSSYEQYF.